The subject of this entry is one TCR beta chain. Its target antigen remains unknown. Per-base qualities were not stored, and no clone one base away is much larger. The immunoSEQ Assay, a bias-controlled multiplex PCR, was used to amplify TCRbeta CDR3 regions from genomic DNA. In the original analysis: Nucleated cell counts per sample were estimated from amplification of reference gene primers within the assay. To quantify the absolute abundance of each unique TCRbeta CDR3 rearrangement, sequence reads were collapsed and filtered. Productive Simpson clonality was computed per sample as the square root of Simpson's diversity index over productive rearrangements. TCRdb limited this immuneACCESS table to in-frame rearrangements with V and J called. A share of clones is missing; checked studies link under half to unresolved V genes, and the rest is unexplained. Clone size and V and J calls were adopted from that table, with D and trimming inferred from the DNA. The sample has about 160,000 clones on record, 85% to 95% of them singletons. The top ten constitute about 2% of the sample.

The sample originates from a study of blood T cell repertoires in COVID-19 (dated by TCRdb to about 2020). Looking at the study overall: The collaborator samples originated in the United States, Italy and Spain and spanned the acute and convalescent phases of COVID-19. The prospective study material was composed of cDNA or gDNA derived from T cells, B-cell-depleted T cells, or PBMCs. Deeply sampled blood TCRbeta repertoires from subjects exposed to, actively infected with, or recovered from COVID-19 were included in the dataset. The repertoires were released in a freely available public database intended as a resource for research on the immune response to SARS-CoV-2. Samples were obtained from the ongoing ImmuneRACE study (first 160 participants) and from 1,254 subjects provided by 6 global collaborators. A de-identified subject ID, COVID-19 status, age in years and sex were almost always included in the sample metadata. HLA class I and class II types, where available, came from metadata supplied by the sample provider rather than from assay-based typing. Results the study describes overall, beyond this receptor: How much clinical and demographic metadata was included differed by source and by participant, and the metadata was provided uncurated.

One collaborating source in Seattle enrolled patients while the patients were actively infected and followed the patients over time throughout the course of disease. Each collaborating institution followed its own protocols to collect whole blood in K2EDTA tubes. Collaborator samples were shipped for TCRbeta analysis as frozen whole blood, isolated PBMCs, or DNA extracted from either sample type. From its cysteine to its phenylalanine, the CDR3 spans 15 amino acids. Just the 45-base CDR3 DNA is kept, in frame starting at base 1. For CDR1 and CDR2, the germline V gene lists SGHAT and FQNNGV. V loses 5 bases of germline sequence and J loses 6 bases, and the interval between the two ends is 19 bases.

Sequenced input: peripheral blood. In this chain, TRBV11-2 is recombined with TRBJ1-1; TRBD1 is perhaps the D gene, given 6 matching bases. This TCR was recovered from a woman aged 55-70 years with COVID-19, enrolled during active disease. The bases are TGTGCCAGCAGCCCCCCCAGAACAGGGTCTCCTGAAGCTTTCTTT. Its product reads: CASSPPRTGSPEAFF.